Shown below are 20 T cell receptor beta chains from a single sample sequenced in a study of PD-L1 blockade in urothelial cancer. Produced via immunoSEQ multiplex PCR; TCRdb's table is partial and in-frame only. Of 83,000 or so clones listed, around 78% were seen once; the top ten hold approximately 8.4%. Time point of the sample: peripheral blood 6 weeks after treatment start. Sequencing used PBMCs, obtained around atezolizumab (anti-PD-L1) treatment. The receptors here all came from a man between 65 and 80 years old with urothelial cancer.

The chain employs TRBV7-2 and TRBJ2-7, with 9 nucleotides matching TRBD2. The ends lost 2 bases at V and 4 bases at J; junction bases unmatched: 15. There are 18 residues in the CDR3. Germline CDR1 reads SGHTA; CDR2 reads FQGNSA. The CDR3 region is CASSLTRGLAGMGYEQYF. Written as DNA, the CDR3 is TGTGCCAGCAGCTTAACAAGGGGGCTAGCGGGAATGGGGTACGAGCAGTACTTC.

The V gene is TRBV6-5, the J gene TRBJ1-2; possibly TRBD1 for D (5 bases). The CDR3 has 14 amino acids. V gave up 8 bases and J gave up 4 bases, with 17 bases separating them. Germline V gene lookup returns CDR1 MNHEY and CDR2 SVGAGI. CDR3 region: CASSLAPGRYGYTF. CDR3 DNA sequence: TGTGCCAGCTCCCTGGCCCCAGGGCGCTATGGCTACACCTTC.

The chain links TRBV7-9 to TRBJ2-1; D remains ambiguous. There are 13 residues in the CDR3. The germline V and J ends were trimmed by 1 base and 8 bases, with 9 bases remaining between them. In germline, CDR1 is SEHNR, CDR2 FQNEAQ (reference sequence). The CDR3 spells CASSLDVRDEQFF. In nucleotides, the CDR3 is TGTGCCAGCAGCTTAGATGTCCGGGATGAGCAGTTCTTC.

V is TRBV5-4 and J is TRBJ2-1, with TRBD1 matching over 8 bases. The V gene's germline CDR1 is SGHNT and CDR2 YYREEE (reference sequence). The CDR3 consists of 16 residues. J gave up 1 base and V 4 bases, and 7 bases lay outside the gene matches. For the CDR3, the DNA is TGTGCCAGCAGCCCTGGACAGGGTCCATCCTACAATGAGCAGTTCTTC. This translates into CASSPGQGPSYNEQFF.

This clone was found once. This CDR3 is CASSLGGGRVSYEQYF. CDR3 sequence (DNA): TGTGCCAGCAGCTTAGGGGGGGGGAGAGTCTCCTACGAGCAGTACTTC. This chain connects TRBV7-9 to TRBJ2-7; TRBD2 matches at 7 bases. Germline-derived CDR1 and CDR2 are SEHNR and FQNEAQ (reference sequence). The CDR3 sequence is 16 residues long. V dropped 1 base and J dropped 0; count of bases not matched to a gene: 6.

The chain combines TRBV19 with TRBJ1-1; TRBD1 agrees at 7 bases. CDR3 size: 16 residues. J lost 0 bases, V lost 4 bases, and 8 bases had no gene match. Germline CDR1 and CDR2: LNHDA and SQIVND (reference sequence). The CDR3 protein is CASSSRTGSMNTEAFF. The CDR3 DNA reads TGTGCCAGTAGTAGCCGGACAGGTTCCATGAACACTGAAGCTTTCTTT.

The J gene is TRBJ2-1, the V gene TRBV5-1; 14 bases are a match to TRBD2. Germline CDR1 is SGHRS and CDR2 is YFSETQ. V lost 4 bases to trimming and J lost 9 bases; unmatched junction nucleotides: 9. This CDR3 region has 16 residues. DNA for the CDR3: TGCGCCAGCAGCCTCGGACTAGCGGGGGGCGTGAGTGAGCAGTTCTTC. Amino acids: CASSLGLAGGVSEQFF.

This clone has a single count. The rearrangement links TRBV6-1 to TRBJ1-2; a possible D gene is TRBD1 (5 bases). Trimming shortened V by 2 bases and J by 4 bases, and 11 bases separated the two germline ends. The CDR3 totals 14 residues. Germline V gene lookup returns CDR1 MNHNS and CDR2 SASEGT. The DNA of the CDR3 is TGTGCCAGCAGTGAACGCGGGACCACCTATGGCTACACCTTC. It translates to CASSERGTTYGYTF.

The chain couples TRBV29-1 to TRBJ2-3, with 7 bases that match TRBD2. This CDR3 region has 15 residues. Germline V gene sequence: CDR1 SQVTM, CDR2 ANQGSEA. V lost 8 bases to trimming and J lost 6 bases; unmatched junction nucleotides: 17. This CDR3 reads CSPLLWEGGMDTQYF. The CDR3 DNA reads as TGCAGCCCCCTTTTGTGGGAGGGAGGGATGGATACGCAGTATTTT.

This clone was seen a few times. The rearrangement links TRBV11-3 to TRBJ2-1; 10 nucleotides agree with TRBD2. The CDR3 loop spans 16 amino acids. The germline gives CDR1 SGHNT, CDR2 YENEEA. The ends lost 4 bases at V and 10 bases at J; junction bases unmatched: 13. The CDR3 loop reads CASSSGTSDNDLEQFF. The CDR3 DNA sequence: TGTGCCAGCAGCTCCGGGACTAGCGATAACGATCTGGAGCAGTTCTTC. Full variable domain (rest looked up from reference TRBV11-3 and TRBJ2-1): EAGVVQSPRYKIIEKKQPVAFWCNPISGHNTLYWYLQNLGQGPELLIRYENEEAVDDSQLPKDRFSAERLKGVDSTLKIQPAELGDSAVYLCASSSGTSDNDLEQFFGPGTRLTVL.

The CDR3 sequence is CASSPSGVLGETQYF. The CDR3 nucleotides read TGTGCCAGCTCACCGTCCGGGGTTTTAGGAGAGACCCAGTACTTC. The chain uses TRBV18 and TRBJ2-5, with a weak D call TRBD2 (5 bases). The CDR3 is 15 amino acids. Trimming cost V 3 bases and J 4 bases, with 15 bases left between them. From germline, CDR1 is KGHSH and CDR2 LQKENI.

As to this clone: A read error is possible here, since a much larger clone lies one base away. This chain uses TRBV2 with TRBJ2-1; 9 positions match TRBD2. Looked up from germline, CDR1 is SNHLY and CDR2 is FYNNEI. This CDR3 comprises 15 residues. This CDR3 reads CAGRAGGARGNEQFF. The DNA for the CDR3 is TGTGCCGGCAGGGCGGGGGGGGCACGGGGGAATGAGCAGTTCTTC.

The DNA of the CDR3 is TGTGCCAGCACCCTCGAGCGGGACGGTACCTATGGCTACACCTTC. It translates to CASTLERDGTYGYTF. The rearrangement joins TRBV6-1 to TRBJ1-2; D possibly corresponds to TRBD1 (5 bases). V shed 7 bases and J shed 4 bases, with 19 bases lying between them. The length of the CDR3 is 15 residues. The germline V gene encodes CDR1 MNHNS and CDR2 SASEGT.

This clone was counted a single time. The chain uses TRBV13 and TRBJ1-1; D is perhaps TRBD1 (5 bases). Trimming removed 3 bases at V and 1 base at J, with 6 bases between. This CDR3 is 13 amino acids long. Germline CDR1 and CDR2: PRHDT and FYEKMQ (reference sequence). The CDR3 DNA reads as TGTGCCAGCAGCTTGGACAAGAACACTGAAGCTTTCTTT. Its protein is CASSLDKNTEAFF.

The genes are TRBV7-2 and TRBJ2-3; weak D call: TRBD1 (7 bases). Germline V gene data show CDR1 as SGHTA and CDR2 as FQGNSA. Trimming removed 0 bases from V and 6 bases from J, with 16 bases in between. The CDR3 has 16 residues. CDR3 amino acids: CASSLAWQGGMDTQYF. In DNA form, the CDR3 reads TGTGCCAGCAGCTTAGCCTGGCAGGGGGGTATGGATACGCAGTATTTT.

Only one count was recorded for this clone. The chain joins TRBV12-5 to TRBJ1-5; the D gene is possibly TRBD1 (5 bases). CDR3 length equals 14 residues. V was trimmed by 3 bases and J by 3 bases, leaving 9 bases between them. The V gene's germline CDR1 is LGHNT and CDR2 FRNRAP. CDR3 amino acids: CASGFLTANQPQHF. The CDR3 region has the DNA TGTGCTAGTGGTTTCCTGACAGCCAATCAGCCCCAGCATTTT.

The chain employs TRBV21-1 and TRBJ2-2; the table's D call, TRBD2, was not checked against the DNA. TRBV21-1 is a pseudogene. There are 17 residues in the CDR3. The chain's CDR3 is CASSKVRAGEEAGELFF. CDR3 nucleotide sequence: TGTGCCAGCAGCAAAGTTCGAGCGGGAGAGGAGGCCGGGGAGCTGTTTTTT.

The V call is TRBV7-2, the J call TRBJ2-7; TRBD2 agrees at 14 bases. Trimming at V came to 5 bases and at J to 4 bases, leaving 7 bases not matched to a gene. The germline CDR1 and CDR2 sequences are SGHTA and FQGNSA. CDR3 length: 16 residues. The CDR3, as DNA: TGTGCCAGCAGCCGCGGACTAGCGGGAGGTGCGTACGAGCAGTACTTC. Its protein is CASSRGLAGGAYEQYF.

V and J are TRBV6-5 and TRBJ1-3; D is unresolved. There are 16 residues in the CDR3. Between the trimmed V and J ends, which lost 0 bases and 0 bases, there was a span of 9 bases. Germline values: CDR1 MNHEY, CDR2 SVGAGI. The CDR3 bases are TGTGCCAGCAGTTACTCGAGGGAATACTCTGGAAACACCATATATTTT. Its translation is CASSYSREYSGNTIYF.

The chain joins TRBV19 to TRBJ1-3; perhaps TRBD1 as D (6 bases). The CDR3 length is 17 residues. Looked up from germline, CDR1 is LNHDA and CDR2 is SQIVND (reference sequence). The V gene lost 11 bases and the J gene lost 1 base, with 24 bases spanning the gap. CDR3 sequence reads: CASTPGTIVLSGNTIYF. Here the CDR3 DNA reads TGTGCCTCCACGCCGGGGACAATTGTACTTTCTGGAAACACCATATATTTT. Supplemented by reference TRBV19 and TRBJ1-3, the full variable domain reads DGGITQSPKYLFRKEGQNVTLSCEQNLNHDAMYWYRQDPGQGLRLIYYSQIVNDFQKGDIAEGYSVSREKKESFPLTVTSAQKNPTAFYLCASTPGTIVLSGNTIYFGEGSWLTVV.